This T cell receptor (beta chain) is from a study of T cell responses to AZD1222 COVID-19 vaccine. Sequencing was performed with immunoSEQ multiplex PCR; in TCRdb, only in-frame clones are kept and a portion is missing. The sample holds some 170,000 clones, approximately 88% seen once. A remark on this clone: Its target is unknown.

CDR1 and CDR2 (germline): MNHEY, SVGAGI. The length of the CDR3 is 13 residues. The V and J ends lost 6 bases and 4 bases, in that order; junction bases with no gene match: 5. Study-level results: Possibly, clonal diversity was underestimated; donors were largely white British and included more females.

Source: peripheral blood, taken 28 days after the second AZD1222 dose. V and J are TRBV6-5 and TRBJ1-1, with 7 positions matching TRBD1. This TCR was recovered from an adult who received the AZD1222 COVID-19 vaccine. CDR3 sequence reads: CASRDDRATEAFF. The CDR3 nucleotides read TGTGCCAGCAGAGACGACAGGGCCACTGAAGCTTTCTTT.